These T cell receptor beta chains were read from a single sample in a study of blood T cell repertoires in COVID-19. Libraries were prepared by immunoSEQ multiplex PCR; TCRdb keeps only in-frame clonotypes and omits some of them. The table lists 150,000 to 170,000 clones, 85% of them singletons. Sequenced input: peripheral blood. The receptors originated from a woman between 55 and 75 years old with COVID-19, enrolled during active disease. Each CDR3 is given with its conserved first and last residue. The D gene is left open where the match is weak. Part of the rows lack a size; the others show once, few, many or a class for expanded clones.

TGTGCCACCAGCAGAGATCAGGGAAGATTCTCTGGAAACACCATATATTTT,CATSRDQGRFSGNTIYF,-,-,TRBV15,TRBJ1-3,17
TGTGCCAGCAGCTTGATCCAGTCGAATCAGCCCCAGCATTTT,CASSLIQSNQPQHF,-,-,TRBV5-6,TRBJ1-5,14
TGTGCCAGCAGCTTGTGGGGGGGCCAAAATTCACCCCTCCACTTT,CASSLWGGQNSPLHF,-,-,TRBV5-5,TRBJ1-6,15
TGTGCCAGTAGTATAGGAGGGGGTTCGCAAGAGACCCAGTACTTC,CASSIGGGSQETQYF,-,-,TRBV19,TRBJ2-5,15
TGTGCCAGTAGCAACAGCCTGAAAGGCGAGCAGTTCTTC,CASSNSLKGEQFF,-,-,TRBV19,TRBJ2-1,13
TGTGCCAGCAGCCGAAACGTACAGGGGGCGGATGAAGCTTTCTTT,CASSRNVQGADEAFF,-,TRBD1,TRBV6-5,TRBJ1-1,15
TGTGCCAGCAGCGTGGGACAGACTCTAACCTACAATGAGCAGTTCTTC,CASSVGQTLTYNEQFF,once,TRBD1,TRBV5-8,TRBJ2-1,16
TGTGCCAGCAGCTTGTACAGGGAGAACACTGAAGCTTTCTTT,CASSLYRENTEAFF,-,-,TRBV5-5,TRBJ1-1,14
TGTGCCAGCAGTTTGAACAGGGCTGGAAACACCATATATTTT,CASSLNRAGNTIYF,-,-,TRBV27,TRBJ1-3,14
TGCGCCAGCAGCCTGGGGGCGGGAAGCTCCTACGAGCAGTACTTC,CASSLGAGSSYEQYF,-,-,TRBV5-1,TRBJ2-7,15
TGTGCCAGCAGTGAATCGGGGGGCGGAAATTCACCCCTCCACTTT,CASSESGGGNSPLHF,-,-,TRBV6-1,TRBJ1-6,15
TGTGCCAGCATCTCCCCAGGGCATCGCTACACCTTC,CASISPGHRYTF,-,-,TRBV6-5,TRBJ1-2,12
TGTGCCAGCAGCTCCCGAGGGACAGGGATCAGCACAGATACGCAGTATTTT,CASSSRGTGISTDTQYF,-,TRBD1,TRBV14,TRBJ2-3,17
TGTGCCAGCAGCCTACGACGGAGCCCGTCGACCCAGTACTTC,CASSLRRSPSTQYF,-,-,TRBV7-2,TRBJ2-5,14
TGTGCCAGCAGCCTCTTTCGGTACAATGAGCAGTTCTTC,CASSLFRYNEQFF,-,-,TRBV3-1/TRBV3-2,TRBJ2-1,13
TGTGCCAGTAGTACCAGGACAGGGAGGGTTAACACCGGGGAGCTGTTTTTT,CASSTRTGRVNTGELFF,-,-,TRBV19,TRBJ2-2,17
TGTGCCAGCAGTCCCTCGACAGGGGGCGGCAATCAGCCCCAGCATTTT,CASSPSTGGGNQPQHF,-,TRBD1,TRBV27,TRBJ1-5,16
TGTGCCAGCAACCCCGCGGGTAGGAATCAGCCCCAGCATTTT,CASNPAGRNQPQHF,-,-,TRBV6-5,TRBJ1-5,14
TGTGCCAGCAGGACCTTAGGGACAGGGGAAAGCACAGATACGCAGTATTTT,CASRTLGTGESTDTQYF,-,TRBD1,TRBV6-4,TRBJ2-3,17
TGTGCCAGCAGCTTGGTCTCCAGGGGGCAGGGTGGCTACACCTTC,CASSLVSRGQGGYTF,-,TRBD1,TRBV5-6,TRBJ1-2,15
TGTGCCGGTAAAACAGGGAGTCAGCCCCAGCATTTT,CAGKTGSQPQHF,-,-,TRBV12-3/TRBV12-4,TRBJ1-5,12
TGTGCCAGCAGCGATAGCGGGGGGGCCTTGGAGACCCAGTACTTC,CASSDSGGALETQYF,-,TRBD2,TRBV9,TRBJ2-5,15
TGCGCCAGCAGACAGGTGTTGAACACTGAAGCTTTCTTT,CASRQVLNTEAFF,-,-,TRBV5-1,TRBJ1-1,13
TGTGCCAGCAGCAGGGGGACAGGCGCGAACACCGGGGAGCTGTTTTTT,CASSRGTGANTGELFF,-,TRBD1,TRBV7-3,TRBJ2-2,16
TGTGCCAGCTCACCACGAGCCGCCCAGGGCTCTTCACCCCTCCACTTT,CASSPRAAQGSSPLHF,-,-,TRBV18,TRBJ1-6,16
TGCGCCAGCAGCTTCGGGACACCCCAAGAGACCCAGTACTTC,CASSFGTPQETQYF,-,-,TRBV5-1,TRBJ2-5,14
TGTGCCAGCAGCCAGGTTGGGACAGGCAATCAGCCCCAGCATTTT,CASSQVGTGNQPQHF,-,TRBD1,TRBV4-2,TRBJ1-5,15
TGTGCCAGCTCACCTGTTCTAGCGGGCGTGGGTGGTCCCTACGAGCAGTACTTC,CASSPVLAGVGGPYEQYF,-,TRBD2,TRBV18,TRBJ2-7,18
TGCGCCAGCAGCCCCGACAGGAGCCCTAATGAAAAACTGTTTTTT,CASSPDRSPNEKLFF,-,-,TRBV5-1,TRBJ1-4,15
TGTGCCAGCAGTCCGACTAGTTACAATGAGCAGTTCTTC,CASSPTSYNEQFF,-,-,TRBV9,TRBJ2-1,13
TGTGCCAGCAGCGTAGGCCCGGGGAAGGAAAACACCATATATTTT,CASSVGPGKENTIYF,-,-,TRBV9,TRBJ1-3,15
TGTGCCAGCAGCTTGCAACCCGGCAGGGGATATGGCTACACCTTC,CASSLQPGRGYGYTF,-,-,TRBV5-6,TRBJ1-2,15
TGTGCCAGCTCACCAAGGGGACAGGGAAGCGCTAACTATGGCTACACCTTC,CASSPRGQGSANYGYTF,-,TRBD1,TRBV18,TRBJ1-2,17
TGTGCCAGTAGGGTCACCGGGCAGCCCCAGCATTTT,CASRVTGQPQHF,-,-,TRBV19,TRBJ1-5,12
TGTGCCAGCAGAGCCGGGGGGCAGCCCCAGCATTTT,CASRAGGQPQHF,-,-,TRBV6-5,TRBJ1-5,12
TGTGCCAGCAGTGAGCGTCAACCCCCCTACGAGCAGTACTTC,CASSERQPPYEQYF,-,-,TRBV27,TRBJ2-7,14
TGTGCCAGCAGCCAGGCCTTCGGAGGCGCAGAGACCCAGTACTTC,CASSQAFGGAETQYF,-,-,TRBV14,TRBJ2-5,15
TGTGCCAGCTCATCGCGGACAGAGGGGACCGGGGAGCTGTTTTTT,CASSSRTEGTGELFF,-,-,TRBV18,TRBJ2-2,15
TGTGCCACCATTCCAGGGGGCAGACAGCCCCAGCATTTT,CATIPGGRQPQHF,once,TRBD1,TRBV24-1,TRBJ1-5,13
TGTGCCAGCAGCTTAGTGACCGGACAGGGGAGTTCACCCCTCCACTTT,CASSLVTGQGSSPLHF,-,TRBD1,TRBV7-8,TRBJ1-6,16